The rows below give T cell receptor beta chains drawn from one sample of a study of human T cells and chemical hapten exposure. TCRdb re-derived calls from the RACE reads in MiXCR, one entry per CDR3 protein. The sample has some 340,000 distinct CDR3 sequences, approximately 6.3% seen once; the top ten hold about 8%. The material was whole blood, obtained in connection with sensitization to the hapten diphenylcyclopropenone (DPC). The receptor source for this set is a woman younger than 30 with alopecia areata. Some clones in this sample may be carry-over from other donors' samples. The CDR3 runs from the conserved cysteine through the conserved F or W. D genes are given only for firm matches. Size is omitted from some rows. Given values are once, few, many or a class for expanded clones.

>.|TRBJ1-6|TRBV7-9|.
TGTGCCAGCAGCCTAGGGGGTTCCACCAATTCACCCCTCCACTTT
CASSLGGSTNSPLHF
>few|TRBJ2-3|TRBV7-9|.
TGTGCCAGCAGCTTTTCCGGACTTGGCACAGATACGCAGTATTTT
CASSFSGLGTDTQYF
>few|TRBJ1-5|TRBV28|TRBD1
TGTGCCAGCAGTTCGTCAGGGGGCAGACGGAATCAGCCCCAGCATTTT
CASSSSGGRRNQPQHF
>few|TRBJ2-1|TRBV7-6|.
TGTGCCAGCAGCCTCTATACCACGATCTACAATGAGCAGTTCTTC
CASSLYTTIYNEQFF
>.|TRBJ1-4|TRBV7-8|.
TGTGCCAGCAGCTCTGCGGCGGAAAAACTGTTTTTT
CASSSAAEKLFF
>.|TRBJ1-1|TRBV2|.
TGTGCCAGCAGTATGGACAGCAACACTGAAGCTTTCTTT
CASSMDSNTEAFF
>few|TRBJ1-1|TRBV6-2/TRBV6-3|.
TGTGCCAGCAGCCCCCGTGTAAGGGGCGACATATTTCCTTTATCTTCCGGTTATACTGAAGCTTTCTTT
CASSPRVRGDIFPLSSGYTEAFF
>.|TRBJ2-3|TRBV12-5|.
TGTGCTAGTGGTTTGGTAACAACTGGCACAGATACGCAGTATTTT
CASGLVTTGTDTQYF
>.|TRBJ2-7|TRBV28|.
TGTGCCAGCAGGCCCTCCGGGACACCGTTCTACGAGCAGTACTTC
CASRPSGTPFYEQYF
>few|TRBJ2-2|TRBV6-1|.
TGTGCCAGTACCGGCGGGGAGCTGTTTTTT
CASTGGELFF
>.|TRBJ1-2|TRBV12-2|.
TGTGCAAGTCGCTTAGCAGCACACGGCTATGGCTACACCTTC
CASRLAAHGYGYTF
>.|TRBJ2-6|TRBV6-1|.
TGTGCCAGCAGTTATGCACAGGGAACTGGGGCCAACGTCCTGACTTTC
CASSYAQGTGANVLTF
>.|TRBJ2-3|TRBV4-2|.
TGTGCCAGCAGCCAAGGTCCCATAACCGCCTCTAGCACAGATACGCAGTATTTT
CASSQGPITASSTDTQYF
>.|TRBJ2-7|TRBV28|.
TGTGCCAGCAGTTTTTCGGTTGACTCTAGCTCCTACGAGCAGTACTTC
CASSFSVDSSSYEQYF
>.|TRBJ1-1|TRBV5-6|.
TGTGCCAGCAGCCCACGGTGGGGCACTGAAGCTTTCTTT
CASSPRWGTEAFF
>few|TRBJ1-6|TRBV6-5|TRBD1
TGTGCCAGCAGTTCCGGGACAGGGGCTATTAATTCACCCCTCCACTTT
CASSSGTGAINSPLHF